The rows below give T cell receptor beta chains drawn from one sample of a study of shared clonotypes between healthy human individuals. Data came from immunoSEQ multiplex PCR; TCRdb stores just in-frame clones and leaves some out. The repertoire has more than 1,200,000 clones, roughly 98.5% of them found once; the top ten carry around 0.33%. Sequenced material: naive CD4+ T cells sorted from blood. These receptors came from a man aged 25 to 40 in good health. The CDR3 runs from the conserved cysteine through the conserved F or W. Expanded clones get a size class; other rows say once, few or many, or leave the size out.

clone size: .; V gene: TRBV2; J gene: TRBJ1-4; CDR3 protein: CASRKNQGIYEKLFF
clone size: .; V gene: TRBV10-3; J gene: TRBJ2-6; CDR3 protein: CAISGSTGGANVLTF
clone size: .; V gene: TRBV19; J gene: TRBJ2-1; CDR3 protein: CASRNSGRRTYNEQFF
clone size: once; V gene: TRBV6-1; J gene: TRBJ1-2; CDR3 protein: CASSGSKNYGYTF
clone size: .; V gene: TRBV5-8; J gene: TRBJ2-6; CDR3 protein: CASNLGQGFTGANVLTF
clone size: .; V gene: TRBV2; J gene: TRBJ2-1; CDR3 protein: CASSGTGGVQFF
clone size: .; V gene: TRBV5-1; J gene: TRBJ2-5; CDR3 protein: CASTSGRRETQYF
clone size: .; V gene: TRBV5-6; J gene: TRBJ2-2; CDR3 protein: CASSLRQTDNTGELFF
clone size: .; V gene: TRBV5-6; J gene: TRBJ2-1; CDR3 protein: CASSSGTTYNEQFF
clone size: .; V gene: TRBV28; J gene: TRBJ1-5; CDR3 protein: CASRLRTGKSNQPQHF
clone size: .; V gene: TRBV9; J gene: TRBJ2-7; CDR3 protein: CASSPRSGGLGNEQYF
clone size: .; V gene: TRBV28; J gene: TRBJ1-5; CDR3 protein: CASRTSVVGHQPQHF
clone size: .; V gene: TRBV7-9; J gene: TRBJ1-1; CDR3 protein: CASSLGRMNTEAFF
clone size: once; V gene: TRBV5-1; J gene: TRBJ2-7; CDR3 protein: CASSGGTSGSESEQYF
clone size: few; V gene: TRBV6-1; J gene: TRBJ1-5; CDR3 protein: CASRVHSNQPQHF
clone size: .; V gene: TRBV29-1; J gene: TRBJ2-7; CDR3 protein: CSVEDRGYEQYF
clone size: once; V gene: TRBV2; J gene: TRBJ1-2; CDR3 protein: CASVGETGKGYTF
clone size: .; V gene: TRBV10-3; J gene: TRBJ2-7; CDR3 protein: CAISDGGLAGVYEQYF
clone size: .; V gene: TRBV5-1; J gene: TRBJ2-3; CDR3 protein: CASTTSGTTGDTQYF
clone size: once; V gene: TRBV13; J gene: TRBJ2-3; CDR3 protein: CASSPLPLTSGRRALDTQYF
clone size: .; V gene: TRBV27; J gene: TRBJ2-7; CDR3 protein: CASSTRGKSSYF
clone size: .; V gene: TRBV7-6; J gene: TRBJ1-4; CDR3 protein: CASSLRDYNEKLFF
clone size: .; V gene: TRBV11-2; J gene: TRBJ2-7; CDR3 protein: CASSSTRNSGEQYF
clone size: .; V gene: TRBV9; J gene: TRBJ2-7; CDR3 protein: CASSVAARGSEQYF
clone size: .; V gene: TRBV11-2; J gene: TRBJ2-7; CDR3 protein: CASSFIRQSSYEQYF
clone size: .; V gene: TRBV28; J gene: TRBJ1-4; CDR3 protein: CASSLQGLGEKLFF
clone size: .; V gene: TRBV2; J gene: TRBJ1-1; CDR3 protein: CASSRTGQGNTEAFF
clone size: .; V gene: TRBV28; J gene: TRBJ2-1; CDR3 protein: CASSGTDYNEQFF
clone size: .; V gene: TRBV28; J gene: TRBJ2-7; CDR3 protein: CASSPRGPTYEQYF
clone size: .; V gene: TRBV2; J gene: TRBJ2-3; CDR3 protein: CASSGEGDTQYF
clone size: .; V gene: TRBV27; J gene: TRBJ2-7; CDR3 protein: CASRKGDSAVWEYF
clone size: .; V gene: TRBV15; J gene: TRBJ2-5; CDR3 protein: CATSRGGLAAQGTQYF
clone size: .; V gene: TRBV19; J gene: TRBJ1-1; CDR3 protein: CASSMLDEAFF
clone size: .; V gene: TRBV19; J gene: TRBJ1-5; CDR3 protein: CASSITGFQPQHF
clone size: .; V gene: TRBV15; J gene: TRBJ2-5; CDR3 protein: CATSELWTGLETQYF
clone size: .; V gene: TRBV7-2; J gene: TRBJ1-1; CDR3 protein: CASSLVQGPAFF
clone size: .; V gene: TRBV7-2; J gene: TRBJ2-7; CDR3 protein: CASSHQESSYEQYF
clone size: .; V gene: TRBV4-1; J gene: TRBJ2-1; CDR3 protein: CASSHLNPQGQGFYNEQFF
clone size: .; V gene: TRBV10-2; J gene: TRBJ2-1; CDR3 protein: CASRRTSGLTSSYNEQFF
clone size: .; V gene: TRBV5-1; J gene: TRBJ1-1; CDR3 protein: CASSLRATLGTEAFF
clone size: .; V gene: TRBV7-2; J gene: TRBJ2-1; CDR3 protein: CASSPGWGLAANNEQFF
clone size: .; V gene: TRBV5-1; J gene: TRBJ2-3; CDR3 protein: CASSLSLSTDTQYF
clone size: .; V gene: TRBV6-5; J gene: TRBJ2-3; CDR3 protein: CASSWDRGYTQYF
clone size: .; V gene: TRBV2; J gene: TRBJ2-1; CDR3 protein: CASSEDLAGGGEQFF
clone size: .; V gene: TRBV5-5; J gene: TRBJ2-5; CDR3 protein: CASSLLGEETQYF
clone size: .; V gene: TRBV18; J gene: TRBJ2-2; CDR3 protein: CASSPPTSENTGELFF